This record concerns one T cell receptor (beta chain) sequence. Its antigen has not been determined. Base qualities are not recorded, but no much larger clone differs from it by a single base. The data derive from a study of blood T cells in healthy people across ages (dated by TCRdb to the mid-2010s). Some background on the complete study: In model experiments, roughly one uniquely barcoded TCR beta cDNA molecule per two T cells was captured by template switching. The study measured age-related changes in TCR beta repertoire diversity using deep sequencing normalized with unique cDNA molecular identifiers. Four age groups were formed from the donors: young (average approximately 15 years), middle-aged (approximately 39), aged (roughly 56) and long-lived (around 80). To avoid experimental bias, donors of different ages were distributed randomly across sequencing lanes. Using the same blood draw, the study looked at two additional independent replicas of 1 million unique cDNA reads for two donors, one aged 18 to 30 and the other aged 80 or older. On the study overall, not on this receptor specifically: Estimates of total diversity from one million sequenced T cells were regarded as lower bounds and underestimates. Since profiling was done on bulk unsorted PBMCs, naive and antigen-experienced compartments could not be conclusively compared. The long-lived group showed more naive CD4+ T cells, fewer expanded clones and increased TCR diversity than the aged group, suggesting age selection. Observed TCR beta diversity correlated strongly with the percentage of naive T cells measured by flow cytometry. As age increased, observed TCR beta diversity per million T cells dropped in a roughly linear way, and a significant reduction was already evident by age about 36. Donor CMV infection status was unknown, potentially confounding age-related changes in expanded clonotypes.

The junction carries 12 bases between V and J, which are trimmed by 3 bases and 9 bases respectively. The CDR1 and CDR2 encoded by the germline V gene (reference sequence) are DFQATT and SNEGSKA. The CDR3 has 13 amino acids, counting the end cysteine and phenylalanine. CDR3 DNA only is kept here, 39 bases in frame from base 1. The donors were roughly 40 Caucasian individuals from Russia, aged roughly 6 to 90 years, who were systemically healthy. Roughly 9 milliliters of peripheral blood were drawn from each donor into EDTA-treated Vacutainer tubes. Ficoll-Paque density-gradient centrifugation was used to isolate PBMCs, with at least 7 million obtained per sample. Total RNA, at least 5.5 micrograms per sample, was extracted from PBMCs with Trizol reagent. For every donor, an aliquot of PBMCs went through flow cytometry to measure the percentages of naive CD45RAhigh/CD27high T cells. The library was made by 5' RACE. TCRdb shows the sequencer as Illumina HiSeq 2500. A second PCR of about 7 to 12 cycles was run with a J-beta primer mix and a sample-barcoded 5' primer. A template-switch 5' adaptor carrying 12 random nucleotides introduced a unique molecular identifier onto each TCR beta cDNA molecule. Each sample yielded at least 2.5 million CDR3-containing paired-end reads. First-strand cDNA was synthesized from all RNA with the Mint cDNA synthesis kit, primed by a TRBC-specific oligonucleotide. After uracil-DNA glycosylase treatment, a first 18-cycle PCR used universal primers M1SS and BC2_uni_R on all cDNA. Turning to the authors' computational methods: For normalization, 1 million high-quality reads were randomly selected from each sample, with every read carrying a distinct molecular identifier. Instead of being binned into consensus sequences, reads with shared molecular identifiers were discarded. MiTCR, set to a Q25 quality threshold and the strictest error-elimination algorithm, was used for CDR3 identification, clonotype clustering and error correction. Lower-bound total TCR beta diversity was estimated with a nonparametric unseen species model using Euler transformation. TCRdb reworked the public reads: Q25 trimming with fastp, MiXCR clone assembly, productive beta chains retained. Each entry is one CDR3 protein sequence, shown with its most common DNA and genes. The V and J calls follow TCRdb's processing rather than the paper's. This sample lists about 680,000 distinct CDR3 sequences; 45% to 50% were detected once. 25% to 35% of the sample is in the top ten clones.

The sequencing input was blood. In this chain, TRBV20-1 is recombined with TRBJ1-6; no D gene is confidently identified. The clonotype comes from a woman aged 60-70 years in good health. The nucleotide sequence is given as TGCAGTGCTAGTCCGACCTACAGTTCACCCCTCCACTTT. Translated, this is CSASPTYSSPLHF.